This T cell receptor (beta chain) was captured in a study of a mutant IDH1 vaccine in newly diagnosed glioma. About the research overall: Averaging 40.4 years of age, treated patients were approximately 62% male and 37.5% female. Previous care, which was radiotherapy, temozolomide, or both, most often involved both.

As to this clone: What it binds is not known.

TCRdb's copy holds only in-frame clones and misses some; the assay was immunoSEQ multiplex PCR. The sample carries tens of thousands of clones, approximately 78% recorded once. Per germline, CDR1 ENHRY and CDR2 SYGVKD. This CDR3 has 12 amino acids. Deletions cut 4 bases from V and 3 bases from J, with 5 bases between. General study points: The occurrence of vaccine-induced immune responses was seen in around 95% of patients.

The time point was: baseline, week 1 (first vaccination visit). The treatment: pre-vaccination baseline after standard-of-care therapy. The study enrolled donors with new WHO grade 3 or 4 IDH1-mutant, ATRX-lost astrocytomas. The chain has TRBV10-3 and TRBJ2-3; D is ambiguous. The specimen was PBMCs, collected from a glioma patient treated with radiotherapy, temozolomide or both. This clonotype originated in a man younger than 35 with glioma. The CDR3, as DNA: TGTGCCATCAGTGGGTCTACAGATACGCAGTATTTT. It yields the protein CAISGSTDTQYF.